One sample yielded the 17 T cell receptor beta chains listed below, sequenced in a study of human versus mouse CDR3 diversity and MHC coevolution. Method: immunoSEQ multiplex PCR; TCRdb's copy keeps in-frame clones and lacks some. The sample records tens of thousands of clones, 90% to 95% being singletons. The specimen sequenced was naive CD4+ T cells from blood. Indicated subset: CD45RO-negative CD62L-positive naive CD4 T cells. These receptors all come from a person between 25 and 70 years old in good health.

This rearrangement joins TRBV11-1 to TRBJ2-7; the D is unclear. V was cut by 6 bases and J by 2 bases, with 8 bases left in between. The CDR3 has 12 amino acids. CDR1 and CDR2 (germline): SGHAT, FQDESV (reference sequence). Here the CDR3 reads CASSPDTYEQYF. The DNA of the CDR3 is TGTGCCAGCAGTCCCGACACCTACGAGCAGTACTTC.

The J gene is TRBJ1-2, the V gene TRBV6-1; D not certain. Trimming stripped 4 bases from V and 6 bases from J, with 12 bases between. Germline CDR1 reads MNHNS; CDR2 reads SASEGT. This CDR3 is 13 amino acids long. CDR3 sequence: CASSVSSLNGYTF. Here the CDR3 DNA reads TGTGCCAGCAGTGTCTCCAGTCTTAATGGCTACACCTTC.

This clone occurred once. V usage is TRBV5-3 and J usage is TRBJ2-2, with TRBD2 as a possible D gene (6 bases). TRBV5-3 is an open reading frame, and its role is uncertain. CDR3 length: 16 amino acids. The germline V and J ends were trimmed by 3 bases and 0 bases, with 12 bases remaining between them. CDR3 residues: CARSWGVGTNTGELFF. For the CDR3, the DNA is TGTGCCAGAAGCTGGGGGGTGGGGACGAACACCGGGGAGCTGTTTTTT.

V and J are TRBV6-6 and TRBJ2-5; 9 nucleotides match TRBD1. CDR1 is MNHNY and CDR2 is SVGAGI in the germline V gene (reference sequence). This CDR3 spans 13 amino acids. Trimming took 11 bases from V and 4 from J; bases not matched to a gene: 8. CDR3 region: CAVQDRGGETQYF. The CDR3 bases are TGTGCCGTCCAGGACAGGGGTGGAGAGACCCAGTACTTC.

The rearrangement joins TRBV12-5 to TRBJ1-2; D may be TRBD1 (5 bases). Germline-derived CDR1 and CDR2 are LGHNT and FRNRAP. The CDR3 loop spans 15 amino acids. Trimming removed 0 bases from V and 8 bases from J, with 16 bases in between. This CDR3 is CASGLVLRQGNGYTF. DNA for the CDR3: TGTGCTAGTGGTTTGGTATTGCGCCAGGGAAACGGCTACACCTTC.

This chain connects TRBV7-2 to TRBJ1-2; D might be TRBD1 (5 bases). CDR3 size: 13 residues. Germline CDR1 and CDR2: SGHTA and FQGNSA. V lost 5 bases, J lost 3 bases, and 10 bases lay in between. The CDR3 is CASSARGDYGYTF. CDR3 DNA: TGTGCCAGCAGCGCGCGGGGGGACTATGGCTACACCTTC.

This chain uses TRBV6-5 with TRBJ2-1; 7 bases map to TRBD1. This CDR3 has 15 residues. V shed 4 bases and J 4 bases; nucleotides not matched to a gene: 7. CDR1 is MNHEY, CDR2 SVGAGI, per germline. This CDR3 is CASSSTGPTYNEQFF. The CDR3 nucleotides read TGTGCCAGCAGTTCGACAGGGCCTACATACAATGAGCAGTTCTTC.

As concerns this clone: Distinct nucleotide sequences in the sample also encode this CDR3. This sequence joins TRBV7-9 and TRBJ1-3; D not certain. V was pared by 1 base and J by 4 bases, with 5 bases between. CDR1 is SEHNR and CDR2 is FQNEAQ in the germline V gene (reference sequence). This CDR3 spans 13 amino acids. CDR3 nucleotide sequence: TGTGCCAGCAGCTTAGGGCAAGGAAACACCATATATTTT. Encoded protein: CASSLGQGNTIYF.

This sequence joins TRBV5-4 and TRBJ2-1, with 9 nucleotides matching TRBD1. The CDR3 has 14 residues. CDR1 and CDR2 from the germline V gene are SGHNT and YYREEE (reference sequence). Trimming cost V 4 bases and J 8 bases; bases outside gene matches: 7. CDR3 in DNA: TGTGCCAGCAGCCGTACAGGGGGCATGGATGAGCAGTTCTTC. Translating it yields CASSRTGGMDEQFF.

The rearrangement joins TRBV27 to TRBJ2-2; maybe TRBD1 (6 bases). The CDR3 contains 15 residues. Deletions cut 6 bases from V and 7 bases from J, with 18 bases between. Germline loops: CDR1 MNHEY, CDR2 SMNVEV (reference sequence). The CDR3 sequence is CASSHGRGFIGELFF. CDR3 in DNA: TGTGCCAGCAGCCACGGCAGGGGTTTTATCGGGGAGCTGTTTTTT.

This chain connects TRBV7-3 to TRBJ2-2; TRBD1 matches at 7 bases. Trimming removed 5 bases from V and 4 bases from J; junction bases left unmatched: 10. Germline V gene data show CDR1 as SGHTA and CDR2 as FQGTGA. The CDR3 has 16 amino acids. The CDR3 bases are TGTGCCAGCAGCCAACCGGGACAGAGACTCACCGGGGAGCTGTTTTTT. Residues: CASSQPGQRLTGELFF.

This chain connects TRBV6-1 to TRBJ2-2; D gene ambiguous. V lost 10 bases to trimming and J lost 0 bases, with 12 bases between them. CDR1 is MNHNS, CDR2 SASEGT, per germline. The CDR3 is 14 residues long. CDR3 coding DNA: TGTGCCACTCGACAATACGCGAACACCGGGGAGCTGTTTTTT. Amino acids: CATRQYANTGELFF.

V is TRBV6-5 and J is TRBJ2-7; 7 bases match TRBD2. The V gene end was trimmed by 6 bases and the J gene end by 7 bases; junction bases not matched to a gene: 15. This CDR3 region has 15 residues. The germline V gene encodes CDR1 MNHEY and CDR2 SVGAGI. In DNA form, the CDR3 reads TGTGCCAGCAGCCCCGTTGGGGGAGGGCCGGGGGAGCAGTACTTC. Its protein product is CASSPVGGGPGEQYF.

The chain carries TRBV7-9 and TRBJ1-2, with TRBD1 matching over 10 bases. Trimming at V came to 5 bases and at J to 2 bases, leaving 5 bases not matched to a gene. Germline V gives CDR1 SEHNR, CDR2 FQNEAQ (reference sequence). This CDR3 comprises 15 residues. Here the CDR3 reads CASSLKGQGNYGYTF. CDR3 bases: TGTGCCAGCAGCCTCAAGGGACAGGGGAACTATGGCTACACCTTC. Using reference TRBV7-9 and TRBJ1-2 for the parts outside the CDR3, the full variable domain is DTGVSQNPRHKITKRGQNVTFRCDPISEHNRLYWYRQTLGQGPEFLTYFQNEAQLEKSRLLSDRFSAERPKGSFSTLEIQRTEQGDSAMYLCASSLKGQGNYGYTFGSGTRLTVV.

The CDR3 nucleotides read TGTGCCAGCAGCTTAGCGGGTGGGACAGGGGGAAGTTGGAACACTGAAGCTTTCTTT. Translating it yields CASSLAGGTGGSWNTEAFF. The rearrangement links TRBV7-9 to TRBJ1-1, with 11 bases fitting TRBD1. This CDR3 has 19 amino acids. Germline V gene lookup returns CDR1 SEHNR and CDR2 FQNEAQ (reference sequence). With 0 bases clipped from V and 1 base from J, the junction kept 10 bases outside the gene matches. The full variable domain, its missing parts supplied by reference TRBV7-9 and TRBJ1-1, is DTGVSQNPRHKITKRGQNVTFRCDPISEHNRLYWYRQTLGQGPEFLTYFQNEAQLEKSRLLSDRFSAERPKGSFSTLEIQRTEQGDSAMYLCASSLAGGTGGSWNTEAFFGQGTRLTVV.

The chain carries TRBV18 and TRBJ2-7; tentatively, D is TRBD1 (6 bases). Germline V CDR1 and CDR2: KGHSH, LQKENI. V was trimmed by 3 bases and J by 5 bases, leaving 17 bases between them. The CDR3 contains 15 residues. The CDR3 region is CASSPGQTEAHEQYF. In DNA form, the CDR3 reads TGTGCCAGCTCACCCGGACAGACGGAAGCCCACGAGCAGTACTTC.

The chain carries TRBV6-6 and TRBJ2-1; TRBD1 might be the D (5 bases). This CDR3 spans 13 amino acids. CDR1 MNHNY and CDR2 SVGAGI come from the germline V gene (reference sequence). V was cut by 2 bases and J by 6 bases, with 8 bases left in between. The CDR3 here is CASSYAGSNEQFF. The CDR3 DNA sequence: TGTGCCAGCAGTTACGCAGGGTCCAATGAGCAGTTCTTC.